The source of this T cell receptor (beta chain) is a study of blood T cell repertoires in COVID-19. Study-wide background: PBMCs, B-cell-depleted T cells, or T cells provided the cDNA or gDNA that made up the material.

As handled by the study authors: From reference gene primer amplification, estimates of nucleated cell counts were derived. Assay used: immunoSEQ multiplex PCR; TCRdb lists only in-frame clones, some missing. The DNA was the basis for D and trimming; V, J and clone size are from that table. The table has about 140,000 clones, 80% to 90% seen once; the top ten hold 9.5% to 13%. With V trimmed by 0 bases and J by 2 bases, 8 bases remained unmatched. The V gene's germline CDR1 is GTSNPN and CDR2 SVGIG (reference sequence). The CDR3 is 18 amino acids. The receptor's source is a man aged 55 to 70 with active or convalescent COVID-19. Source material: peripheral blood. V usage is TRBV30 and J usage is TRBJ2-5, with 14 bases that match TRBD2. The CDR3 here is CAWSVWTSGRNLQETQYF. The CDR3 DNA follows: TGTGCCTGGAGTGTATGGACTAGCGGGAGGAACCTTCAAGAGACCCAGTACTTC. Full variable domain (rest looked up from reference TRBV30 and TRBJ2-5): SQTIHQWPATLVQPVGSPLSLECTVEGTSNPNLYWYRQAAGRGLQLLFYSVGIGQISSEVPQNLSASRPQDRQFILSSKKLLLSDSGFYLCAWSVWTSGRNLQETQYFGPGTRLLVL.